This T cell receptor (beta chain) was sequenced for a study of blood T cell repertoires in COVID-19. Across the study: Collection of acute and convalescent COVID-19 samples took place in the United States, Italy and Spain.

This clone was recorded a few times. Libraries were prepared by immunoSEQ multiplex PCR; TCRdb keeps only in-frame clonotypes and omits some of them. The sample lists some 130,000 clones, about 87% seen once, with 3% to 4% in the top ten. Sequenced input: peripheral blood. This TCR was sampled from a woman aged 60-75 years with acute or convalescent COVID-19.

The CDR3 nucleotides are TGTGCCAGCAGCAGGGGCGGTGGTCTTGACTCTGGAAACACCATATATTTT. Translation gives CASSRGGGLDSGNTIYF. This rearrangement joins TRBV9 to TRBJ1-3; D is possibly TRBD1 (5 bases). Germline values: CDR1 SGDLS, CDR2 YYNGEE. The CDR3 loop spans 17 amino acids. Trimming pared 4 bases from V and 0 bases from J, leaving 17 bases between.